A single sample gave rise to the 10 T cell receptor beta chains below, sequenced in a study of STAT5B mutations in CD4+ large granular lymphocyte leukemia. This table comes from immunoSEQ multiplex PCR, and its TCRdb copy is limited to in-frame clones, with some not included. The table has 25,000 to 40,000 clones, 81% seen once. The specimen sequenced was CD4+ T cells from blood buffy coats. These receptors were obtained from a human donor in good health.

This chain links TRBV27 with TRBJ2-5; D call uncertain. Trimming took off 0 bases at V and 4 bases at J, with 9 bases between the two ends. Germline V lookup: CDR1 MNHEY, CDR2 SMNVEV (reference sequence). The CDR3 spans 14 residues. The CDR3 coding sequence is TGTGCCAGCAGTTTATCCCGGTTAGGAGAGACCCAGTACTTC. It encodes CASSLSRLGETQYF.

The chain carries TRBV9 and TRBJ2-2; TRBD2 matches at 7 bases. In germline, CDR1 is SGDLS, CDR2 YYNGEE. There are 16 residues in the CDR3. V shed 0 bases and J 4 bases; nucleotides not matched to a gene: 6. The CDR3 DNA sequence: TGTGCCAGCAGCGTAGGTAGCGGGTCTATCACCGGGGAGCTGTTTTTT. It codes for CASSVGSGSITGELFF.

The V gene is TRBV28, the J gene TRBJ2-7, with 12 nucleotides matching TRBD2. V was pared by 5 bases and J by 6 bases, with 14 bases of the junction left unmatched. The CDR3 contains 17 residues. Per germline, CDR1 MDHEN and CDR2 SYDVKM. The CDR3 reads CASSPKGLAGGLGEQYF. CDR3 DNA sequence: TGTGCCAGCAGTCCGAAGGGGCTAGCGGGAGGGCTGGGCGAGCAGTACTTC.

This clone has a handful of counts. This sequence joins TRBV28 and TRBJ1-1; 7 positions agree with TRBD1. Germline V CDR1 and CDR2: MDHEN, SYDVKM. V trimming: 6 bases; J trimming: 3 bases; junction bases outside the gene matches: 4. CDR3 length equals 13 residues. The CDR3 loop is CASSHDRDTEAFF. CDR3 coding DNA: TGTGCCAGCAGCCACGACAGGGACACTGAAGCTTTCTTT. The entire variable domain, with the rest obtained from reference TRBV28 and TRBJ1-1, is as follows: DVKVTQSSRYLVKRTGEKVFLECVQDMDHENMFWYRQDPGLGLRLIYFSYDVKMKEKGDIPEGYSVSREKKERFSLILESASTNQTSMYLCASSHDRDTEAFFGQGTRLTVV.

The rearrangement uses TRBV7-9 and TRBJ2-5, with D unclear. The end of the DNA fits TRBJ2-7 better, so the J call may be wrong. The V gene's germline CDR1 is SEHNR and CDR2 FQNEAQ (reference sequence). This CDR3 comprises 13 residues. CDR3 DNA: TGTGCCAGCAGCTTAGCTGGCTCCTACGAGCAGTACTTC. Its protein product is CASSLAGSYEQYF.

This rearrangement joins TRBV30 to TRBJ1-1; tentatively, D is TRBD1 (5 bases). V was cut by 8 bases and J by 0 bases, with 10 bases left in between. The germline V gene has CDR1 GTSNPN and CDR2 SVGIG (reference sequence). The CDR3 loop spans 12 amino acids. CDR3 in DNA: TGTGCCGGTCAGGGCATGAACACTGAAGCTTTCTTT. It codes for CAGQGMNTEAFF.

The chain employs TRBV7-9 and TRBJ2-1; no clear D gene. From germline, CDR1 is SEHNR and CDR2 FQNEAQ (reference sequence). Between the trimmed V and J ends, which lost 5 bases and 7 bases, there was a span of 15 bases. The CDR3 is 14 amino acids. The CDR3 protein is CASSLTRIRNEQFF. The CDR3 region has the DNA TGTGCCAGCAGCCTCACCAGAATTAGGAATGAGCAGTTCTTC.

This chain uses TRBV19 with TRBJ2-5, with 10 positions matching TRBD1. V dropped 4 bases and J dropped 5; count of bases not matched to a gene: 7. This CDR3 contains 15 residues. CDR1 and CDR2 (germline): LNHDA, SQIVND (reference sequence). CDR3 nucleotides: TGTGCCAGTAGTAACGGACAGGGGGGATCGGAGACCCAGTACTTC. It encodes CASSNGQGGSETQYF.

The chain uses TRBV28 and TRBJ2-6; 8 bases align to TRBD1. The V gene's germline CDR1 is MDHEN and CDR2 SYDVKM. Trimming cost V 5 bases and J 0 bases; bases outside gene matches: 6. The CDR3 extends over 17 amino acids. CDR3 residues: CASSRQGLISGANVLTF. CDR3 bases: TGTGCCAGCAGTAGACAGGGGCTTATCTCTGGGGCCAACGTCCTGACTTTC.

The V and J genes are TRBV30 and TRBJ1-2, with 11 bases aligning to TRBD1. V gave up 2 bases and J gave up 3 bases; unmatched junction bases: 2. Germline V gene sequence: CDR1 GTSNPN, CDR2 SVGIG (reference sequence). The CDR3 sequence is 14 residues long. The CDR3: CAWSPGQGDYGYTF. The DNA for the CDR3 is TGTGCCTGGAGTCCGGGACAGGGGGACTATGGCTACACCTTC.